These 10 T cell receptor beta chains originate from one sample sequenced in a study of T-cell memory formation after mild COVID-19. MiXCR, applied by TCRdb to the 5' RACE reads, yields one record per CDR3 protein. The data show roughly 150,000 distinct CDR3 sequences, with 11% to 15% seen just once and about 30% held by the top ten. Sequences were obtained from PBMCs or a T cell subset sorted from them (not recorded which). The receptors shown here come from an adult woman who had mild COVID-19 (a few samples of this study predate the infection). Cell type and time point are not known.

The sample holds a few counts of this clonotype. The rearrangement uses TRBV6-6 and TRBJ1-1; D is possibly TRBD1 (6 bases). The CDR3 is 14 residues long. Per the germline V gene, CDR1 is MNHNY and CDR2 is SVGAGI (reference sequence). The V end was cut by 4 bases, the J end by 1 base, with 10 bases between. The CDR3 DNA reads as TGTGCCAGCAGTTGGAGGACAGAGAACACTGAAGCTTTCTTT. Translated: CASSWRTENTEAFF.

This sequence joins TRBV4-1 and TRBJ1-1; D remains ambiguous. The CDR3 runs 13 residues. Germline CDR1 MGHRA, CDR2 YSYEKL. V lost 5 bases and J 0 bases, leaving 7 bases between the germline ends. Written as DNA, the CDR3 is TGCGCCAGCAGCGTCCTTATGAACACTGAAGCTTTCTTT. This codes for CASSVLMNTEAFF.

This clonotype was detected a few times. The chain is built from TRBV7-3 and TRBJ2-2; D is uncertain. This CDR3 comprises 13 residues. From germline, CDR1 is SGHTA and CDR2 FQGTGA. Trimming cost V 1 base and J 5 bases, with 5 bases left between them. The CDR3 spells CASSLRGTGELFF. In DNA form, the CDR3 reads TGTGCCAGCAGCTTAAGGGGAACCGGGGAGCTGTTTTTT.

The chain recombines TRBV7-8 with TRBJ2-7; possible D gene TRBD1, 6 bases. This CDR3 has 16 amino acids. V shed 2 bases and J shed 2 bases, with 16 bases lying between them. Germline lookup yields CDR1 SGHVS and CDR2 FQNEAQ. The DNA of the CDR3 is TGTGCCAGCAGCTTAACCGAAGGACAGCTGGCCTACGAGCAGTACTTC. Protein product: CASSLTEGQLAYEQYF.

This chain connects TRBV4-3 to TRBJ1-3, with D unresolved. In germline, CDR1 is LGHNA, CDR2 YSLEER. The CDR3 length is 15 residues. V lost 0 bases to trimming and J lost 0 bases, with 6 bases between them. CDR3 protein: CASSQDRGSGNTIYF. The CDR3 nucleotides read TGCGCCAGCAGCCAAGATCGGGGCTCTGGAAACACCATATATTTT.

This clonotype was seen only a few times. J is TRBJ1-1 and V is TRBV6-2 or TRBV6-3; no clear D. The CDR3 has 14 amino acids. In germline, CDR1 is MNHEY, CDR2 SVGEGT. V was trimmed by 0 bases and J by 6 bases, leaving 11 bases between them. CDR3 region: CASSYSEGSAEAFF. In DNA, the CDR3 is TGTGCCAGCAGTTACTCGGAGGGTAGCGCTGAAGCTTTCTTT.

This chain links TRBV15 with TRBJ1-5, with D hard to call. V lost 1 base, J lost 4 bases, and 2 bases lay in between. The length of the CDR3 is 12 residues. Germline V CDR1 and CDR2: LNHNV, YYDKDF (reference sequence). CDR3 loop: CATSRGNQPQHF. The CDR3 bases are TGTGCCACCAGCAGAGGGAATCAGCCCCAGCATTTT. The full variable domain, with the rest looked up from reference TRBV15 and TRBJ1-5, is DAMVIQNPRYQVTQFGKPVTLSCSQTLNHNVMYWYQQKSSQAPKLLFHYYDKDFNNEADTPDNFQSRRPNTSFCFLDIRSPGLGDTAMYLCATSRGNQPQHFGDGTRLSIL.

This clonotype has just a few counts. The V call is TRBV6-4, the J call TRBJ1-2; 9 bases match TRBD1. Germline V lookup: CDR1 MRHNA, CDR2 SNTAGT. There are 14 residues in the CDR3. V trimming: 6 bases; J trimming: 6 bases; junction bases outside the gene matches: 8. DNA of the CDR3: TGTGCCAGCAGCCGGACAGGGGAAAAGGATGGCTACACCTTC. Its translation: CASSRTGEKDGYTF.

This clonotype was detected only a few times. The rearrangement uses TRBV20-1 and TRBJ2-1; D could derive from TRBD1 or TRBD2 (5 bases each). V lost 5 bases to trimming and J lost 13 bases, with 21 bases between them. The CDR3 totals 13 residues. From germline, CDR1 is DFQATT and CDR2 SNEGSKA (reference sequence). This CDR3 is CSAEAGTSLEQFF. The CDR3, as DNA: TGCAGTGCTGAAGCCGGGACGTCCCTGGAACAGTTCTTC.

J is TRBJ2-7 and V is TRBV25-1; 10 positions agree with TRBD2. The CDR3 runs 14 residues. V was pared by 9 bases and J by 2 bases, with 7 bases of the junction left unmatched. The germline V gene has CDR1 MGHDK and CDR2 SYGVNS. The CDR3 loop reads CASISGRFPYEQYF. CDR3 bases: TGTGCCAGTATTAGCGGGAGGTTTCCCTACGAGCAGTACTTC.